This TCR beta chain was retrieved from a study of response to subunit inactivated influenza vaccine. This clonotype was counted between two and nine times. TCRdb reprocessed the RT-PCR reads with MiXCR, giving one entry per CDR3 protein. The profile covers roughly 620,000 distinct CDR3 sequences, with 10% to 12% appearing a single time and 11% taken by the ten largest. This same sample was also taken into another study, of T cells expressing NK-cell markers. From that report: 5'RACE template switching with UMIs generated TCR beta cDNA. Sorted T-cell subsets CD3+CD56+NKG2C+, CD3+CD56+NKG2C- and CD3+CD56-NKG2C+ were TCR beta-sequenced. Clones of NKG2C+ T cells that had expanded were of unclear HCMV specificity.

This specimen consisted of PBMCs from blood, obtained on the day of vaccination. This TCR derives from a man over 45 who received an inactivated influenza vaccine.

CDR3 residues: CASSQDRDYSTDTQYF. As DNA, the CDR3 is TGCGCCAGCAGCCAAGATAGGGACTATAGCACAGATACGCAGTATTTT. The chain has TRBV4-3 and TRBJ2-3, with 7 bases matching TRBD2. Germline loops: CDR1 LGHNA, CDR2 YSLEER. The CDR3 is made up of 16 amino acids. V gave up 0 bases and J gave up 0 bases; unmatched junction bases: 3.